This TCR beta chain was identified during a study of early T cells in non-severe SARS-CoV-2 infection. Study-wide context: Bulk RNA taken from unsorted whole blood was sequenced, leaving chains unpaired.

This clonotype has more than one count but fewer than ten. Its antigen is as yet unknown. At one of its ends the junction is not consistent with the germline gene, which may arise from a read error. Separate cDNA molecules each had unique molecular identifiers attached to them. One entry per CDR3 protein, called by TCRdb with MiXCR from the 5' RACE reads. The table records 60,000 to 85,000 distinct CDR3 sequences, roughly a sixth of them present only once. Study results and limitations: A preference for anti-spike CD8 responses marked VDJdb matching, which missed private and CD4 specificities.

Sample: whole blood. The TCR originated in an adult who was a healthcare worker with PCR-confirmed SARS-CoV-2 infection or an uninfected control (not recorded which).

The CDR3 coding sequence is TGTGCCAACAGTGAAGCCGGACAGGGGACAATCGAGCAGTACTTC. Translated: CANSEAGQGTIEQYF. This sequence joins TRBV2 and TRBJ2-7; 9 bases match TRBD1. The CDR3 is made up of 15 amino acids. The germline gives CDR1 SNHLY, CDR2 FYNNEI.